What follows describes a single TCR beta chain. Its antigen is as yet unknown. The study pulled out CD4+ and CD8+ cells with positive magnetic bead selection and then checked their purity by flow cytometry. The sample is drawn from a study of somatic mutations in cytotoxic T cells in rheumatoid arthritis. Study in general: After diagnosis, patient blood (about 27 ml EDTA) was drawn right away, before any treatment was given. Study-wide results and limits: Only rheumatoid arthritis patients, not healthy controls, showed CD8+ clonality increasing with age.

Per the authors' pipeline: Large patient CD8+ clones, those above 1%, rarely matched published virus-specific TCRB sequences. Some clones are missing from TCRdb's copy, which holds only in-frame ones; the method was immunoSEQ multiplex PCR. V and J calls and clone size follow that table, whereas D and trimming were derived from the DNA. The sample gives 15,000 or so clones, approximately 90% of which show up once; over 15% is in the top ten. The CDR3 spans 15 residues. Germline V gene lookup returns CDR1 WNHNN and CDR2 SYGVQD (reference sequence). V was trimmed by 7 bases and J by 4 bases, leaving 19 bases between them.

Sequences were obtained from CD4+ T cells sorted from blood. The TCR comes from a man between 65 and 80 years old with rheumatoid arthritis. The chain links TRBV10-1 to TRBJ1-2; possible D gene TRBD1, 5 bases. CDR3 amino acids: CASIPTGGVGYGYTF. CDR3 in DNA: TGCGCCAGCATCCCCACGGGGGGTGTCGGCTATGGCTACACCTTC.